One and the same sample provided the 14 T cell receptor beta chains below, sequenced in a study of tumor-infiltrating lymphocytes in primary liver carcinoma. With around 490 ng total RNA as template and a constant-region primer, TCR beta cDNA was made. Slightly modified ARM-PCR with three nested multiplex PCR rounds yielded TCR beta libraries. PCR rounds one and two used TRBV1-TRBV30 forward primers with a C-beta reverse primer for 10 cycles each. From the multiplex PCR reads, TCRdb called clonotypes with MiXCR, one entry per CDR3 protein. The table shows some 110,000 distinct CDR3 sequences, with 64% occurring only once. Co-extracted RNA and DNA came from about 19-30 mg of unsorted bulk tissue. Sequencing used liver tumor tissue from sampling region 3. Documented subset: tumor region T3, left-lateral pole. The receptors shown here come from a woman aged 60-75 years with primary liver carcinoma and hepatitis B virus infection.

A remark on this clonotype: This may be a read error: a much more frequent sequence differs by one nucleotide. The chain couples TRBV6-1 to TRBJ2-7; tentatively, D is TRBD1 or TRBD2 (5 bases each). Germline V CDR1 and CDR2: MNHNS, SASEGT. The length of the CDR3 is 14 residues. The V end lost 4 bases, the J end lost 3 bases, and 13 bases lay between the germline ends. DNA of the CDR3: TGTGCCAGCAGTGGAATAGGGGCGGGCTACGAGCAGTACTTC. Residues: CASSGIGAGYEQYF.

Points on this clonotype: Possible read error: a much larger clone is one base away. CDR3: CANSLGQFANTGELFF. The CDR3 bases are TGTGCCAACAGTTTGGGACAGTTCGCGAACACCGGGGAGCTGTTTTTT. The chain combines TRBV12-3 or TRBV12-4 with TRBJ2-2, with 7 nucleotides matching TRBD1. This CDR3 region has 16 residues.

As for this clonotype: The missing conserved phenylalanine or tryptophan at the end of this CDR3 makes a read error likely. It is unclear where the CDR3 begins or ends on the DNA, so no DNA is shown, and the CDR3 is as TCRdb lists it. The chain links TRBV29-1 to TRBJ2-3; the table names TRBD2, a call not compared with the DNA. The CDR3 is 12 residues long, counting both termini. Germline loops: CDR1 SQVTM, CDR2 ANQGSEA. Here the CDR3 reads CSLTSAGDTRYI.

This clonotype was detected only once. The chain is built from TRBV30 and TRBJ1-1; no firm D call. Germline V gene lookup returns CDR1 GTSNPN and CDR2 SVGIG (reference sequence). The V end was cut by 0 bases, the J end by 13 bases, with 18 bases between. The CDR3 loop spans 13 amino acids. In nucleotides, the CDR3 is TGTGCCTGGAGTGTACGAGTGAACACTGTAGTTTTCTTT. Protein sequence: CAWSVRVNTVVFF.

This clonotype was seen repeatedly, ten times or more. This sequence joins TRBV14 and TRBJ2-7; 8 bases are shared with TRBD2. Germline CDR1 reads SGHDN; CDR2 reads FVKESK. There are 14 residues in the CDR3. V lost 1 base to trimming and J lost 6 bases; unmatched junction nucleotides: 5. The CDR3 nucleotides are TGTGCCAGCAGCCAAGGCGGGAGGAGGGGCGAGCAGTACTTC. Translation gives CASSQGGRRGEQYF.

This chain links TRBV28 with TRBJ2-7, with TRBD2 as a possible D gene (6 bases). CDR1 is MDHEN, CDR2 SYDVKM, per germline. The CDR3 is 14 amino acids. V was cut by 5 bases and J by 3 bases, with 14 bases left in between. CDR3 loop: CASSTTRQLYEQYF. CDR3 coding DNA: TGTGCCAGCAGTACGACTAGACAGCTCTACGAGCAGTACTTC.

This clonotype occurred many times. The chain's CDR3 is CSVGASGREGGTDTQYF. CDR3 DNA: TGCAGCGTTGGGGCTAGCGGGAGAGAGGGGGGGACAGATACGCAGTATTTT. The chain joins TRBV29-1 to TRBJ2-3; TRBD2 matches 10 bases. The V gene's germline CDR1 is SQVTM and CDR2 ANQGSEA. The junction had 13 bases not matched to a gene; V was cut back by 4 bases and J by 3 bases. There are 17 residues in the CDR3.

This clonotype came up many times. The chain employs TRBV6-4 and TRBJ2-7, with 10 bases identical to TRBD2. CDR3 size: 14 residues. From germline, CDR1 is MRHNA and CDR2 SNTAGT. Trimming took 6 bases from V and 7 from J; bases not matched to a gene: 9. The CDR3 region is CASSEREGAAEQYF. CDR3 nucleotides: TGTGCCAGCAGCGAGCGGGAGGGAGCTGCGGAGCAGTACTTC.

This clonotype was found many times. This chain uses TRBV28 with TRBJ2-5, with D hard to call. The V end lost 4 bases, the J end lost 7 bases, and 7 bases lay between the germline ends. CDR1 and CDR2 (germline): MDHEN, SYDVKM. CDR3 length: 11 residues. CDR3 DNA sequence: TGTGCCAGCAGTTCTTACGGGACCCAGTACTTC. Residues: CASSSYGTQYF.

This clonotype was detected ten times or more. One junction end disagrees with the germline gene, perhaps due to a read error. The chain employs TRBV12-3 or TRBV12-4 and TRBJ2-5; 8 bases fit TRBD1. CDR3 length: 13 amino acids. The CDR3 sequence is CASSLSVTGACNF. The CDR3 nucleotides read TGTGCCAGCAGTTTATCCGTGACAGGGGCCTGTAACTTC.

This clonotype was counted ten times or more. This chain uses TRBV5-1 with TRBJ1-6; TRBD1 is a possible D gene (5 bases). Germline assignment: CDR1 SGHRS and CDR2 YFSETQ. Trimming pared 1 base from V and 2 bases from J, leaving 7 bases between. The CDR3 is made up of 15 amino acids. CDR3 residues: CASSLQGAYNSPLHF. The CDR3 coding sequence is TGCGCCAGCAGCTTGCAGGGAGCCTATAATTCACCCCTCCACTTT. The full variable domain, in which reference TRBV5-1 and TRBJ1-6 provide the parts outside the CDR3, is KAGVTQTPRYLIKTRGQQVTLSCSPISGHRSVSWYQQTPGQGLQFLFEYFSETQRNKGNFPGRFSGRQFSNSRSEMNVSTLELGDSALYLCASSLQGAYNSPLHFGNGTRLTVT.

The V gene is TRBV10-2, the J gene TRBJ2-1; a possible D gene is TRBD1 (6 bases). The germline gives CDR1 WSHSY, CDR2 SAAADI. This CDR3 has 14 amino acids. Trimming took off 7 bases at V and 0 bases at J, with 10 bases between the two ends. The CDR3 loop reads CASKDSNSYNEQFF. CDR3 sequence (DNA): TGCGCCAGCAAGGACAGCAACTCCTACAATGAGCAGTTCTTC.

J is TRBJ1-2 and V is TRBV18, with a tentative D call TRBD1 (5 bases). Germline values: CDR1 KGHSH, CDR2 LQKENI. Between the trimmed V and J ends, which lost 5 bases and 3 bases, there was a span of 19 bases. The CDR3 totals 16 residues. The CDR3 sequence: CASSSDDRHLYYGYTF. In DNA form, the CDR3 reads TGTGCCAGCTCATCGGACGACAGACACCTCTACTATGGCTACACCTTC.

To note about this clonotype: One end of the junction fails to match germline, which may point to a read error. The CDR3, as DNA: TGTGCCAGCAGCACGGGGGGGGCGACCTATAATGAGCAGTTCTTC. Protein product: CASSTGGATYNEQFF. The rearrangement joins TRBV11-3 to TRBJ2-1; TRBD2 matches at 8 bases. The CDR3 contains 15 residues. From germline, CDR1 is SGHNT and CDR2 YENEEA.